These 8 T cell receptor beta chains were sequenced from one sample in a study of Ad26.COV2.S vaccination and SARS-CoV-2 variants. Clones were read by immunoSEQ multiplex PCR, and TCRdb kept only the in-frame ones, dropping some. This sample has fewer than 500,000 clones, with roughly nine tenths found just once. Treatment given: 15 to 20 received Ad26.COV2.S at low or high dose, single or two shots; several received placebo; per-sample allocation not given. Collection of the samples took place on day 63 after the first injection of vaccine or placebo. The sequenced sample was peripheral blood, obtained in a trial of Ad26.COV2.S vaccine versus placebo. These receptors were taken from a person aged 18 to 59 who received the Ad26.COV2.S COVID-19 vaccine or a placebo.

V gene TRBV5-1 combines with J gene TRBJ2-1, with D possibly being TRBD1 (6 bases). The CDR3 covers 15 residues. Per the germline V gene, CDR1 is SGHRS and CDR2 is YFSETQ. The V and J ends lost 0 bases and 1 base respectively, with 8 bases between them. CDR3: CASSLEGVSYNEQFF. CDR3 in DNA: TGCGCCAGCAGCTTGGAGGGGGTATCCTACAATGAGCAGTTCTTC.

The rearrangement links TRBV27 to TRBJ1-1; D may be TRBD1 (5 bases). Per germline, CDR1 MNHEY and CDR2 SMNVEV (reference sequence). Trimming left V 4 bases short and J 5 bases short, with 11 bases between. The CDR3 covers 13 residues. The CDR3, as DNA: TGTGCCAGCAGTTCCGACAAGGGGACTGAAGCTTTCTTT. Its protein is CASSSDKGTEAFF.

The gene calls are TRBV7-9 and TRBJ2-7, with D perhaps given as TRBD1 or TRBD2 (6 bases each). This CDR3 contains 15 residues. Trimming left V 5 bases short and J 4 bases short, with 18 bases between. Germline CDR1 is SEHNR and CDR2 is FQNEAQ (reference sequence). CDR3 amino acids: CASSPLGGRVYEQYV. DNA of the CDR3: TGTGCCAGCAGCCCGCTAGGGGGGCGGGTGTACGAGCAGTACGTC.

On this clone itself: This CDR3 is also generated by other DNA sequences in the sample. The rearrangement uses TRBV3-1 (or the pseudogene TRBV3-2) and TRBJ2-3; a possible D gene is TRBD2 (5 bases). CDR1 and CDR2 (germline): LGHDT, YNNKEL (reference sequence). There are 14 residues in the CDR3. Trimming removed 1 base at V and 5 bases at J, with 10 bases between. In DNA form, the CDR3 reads TGTGCCAGCAGCCAAGGGAGTGGAGGAGATACGCAGTATTTT. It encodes CASSQGSGGDTQYF.

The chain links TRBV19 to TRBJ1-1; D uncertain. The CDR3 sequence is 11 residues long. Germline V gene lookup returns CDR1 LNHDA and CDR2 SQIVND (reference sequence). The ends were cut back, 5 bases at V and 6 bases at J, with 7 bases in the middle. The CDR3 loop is CASSRLAEAFF. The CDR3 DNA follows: TGTGCCAGTAGTCGGTTAGCTGAAGCTTTCTTT.

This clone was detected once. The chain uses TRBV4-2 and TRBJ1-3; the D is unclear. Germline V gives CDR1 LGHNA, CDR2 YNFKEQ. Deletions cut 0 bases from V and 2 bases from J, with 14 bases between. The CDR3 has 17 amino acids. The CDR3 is CASSQDSARAAGNTIYF. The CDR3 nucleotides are TGTGCCAGCAGCCAAGATTCGGCGCGAGCAGCTGGAAACACCATATATTTT.

The CDR3: CATSKPGLNTGELFF. The CDR3 region has the DNA TGTGCCACCAGTAAGCCGGGACTGAACACCGGGGAGCTGTTTTTT. This chain connects TRBV24-1 to TRBJ2-2, with TRBD2 as a possible D gene (6 bases). CDR1 and CDR2 (germline): KGHDR, SFDVKD. Trimming shortened V by 6 bases and J by 1 base, and 11 bases separated the two germline ends. The CDR3 extends over 15 amino acids.

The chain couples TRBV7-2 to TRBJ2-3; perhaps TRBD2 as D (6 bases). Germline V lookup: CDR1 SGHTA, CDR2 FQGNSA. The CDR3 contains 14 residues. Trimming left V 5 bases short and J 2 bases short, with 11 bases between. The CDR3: CASSRSGYTDTQYF. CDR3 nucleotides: TGTGCCAGCAGCCGTAGCGGTTACACAGATACGCAGTATTTT.